The subject of this entry is one T cell receptor beta chain. Antigen specificity is unknown. The data were produced by immunoSEQ multiplex PCR, yet TCRdb's version contains in-frame clones alone and is incomplete. This table holds more than 85,000 clones, around 90% found once. This entry comes from a study of T cell responses to AZD1222 COVID-19 vaccine. Broader study findings: Samples come after the peak T cell response, not at day 14. There were vaccine-associated CD4 TCRs across spike, dominant at 160-218 and 743-854. Increases in Spike-specific TCR breadth and depth were seen after two AZD1222 doses. Baseline seropositivity characterized only a handful of AZD1222 recipients.

CDR3 size: 15 residues. Germline V gene lookup returns CDR1 SNHLY and CDR2 FYNNEI. With 6 bases removed from V and 0 bases from J, the gap between germline ends came to 12 bases. The chain employs TRBV2 and TRBJ1-5; D is ambiguous. The origin of this receptor is an adult in good health. The sample was peripheral blood, taken on day 0 of AZD1222 vaccination. The CDR3 spells CASRSRSGSNQPQHF. The CDR3 region has the DNA TGTGCCAGCAGGTCACGGTCGGGTAGCAATCAGCCCCAGCATTTT.